This entry is about one TCR beta chain. At the DNA level, this CDR3 is encoded by other sequences in the same sample as well. This record comes from a study of T cell changes during pregnancy in multiple sclerosis. Clones were read by immunoSEQ multiplex PCR, and TCRdb kept only the in-frame ones, dropping some. The table lists 85,000 to 130,000 clones, over 85% of them singletons. This CDR3 is 12 amino acids long. The germline V gene has CDR1 MNHEY and CDR2 SVGAGI. The V end lost 4 bases, the J end lost 2 bases, and 5 bases lay between the germline ends. The clonotype comes from a female donor with multiple sclerosis, enrolled in a pregnancy study. The V gene is TRBV6-5, the J gene TRBJ2-5; no firm D call. Sequences were derived from peripheral blood, sampled in the second trimester of pregnancy. In nucleotides, the CDR3 is TGTGCCAGCAGTTCCCTTCAAGAGACCCAGTACTTC. This translates into CASSSLQETQYF.